The clone carrying this TCR beta chain was seen more than once but under ten times. The antigen is not known. This sample stems from a study of vaccination and CD4 T cells after COVID-19. The treatment is: approximately nine-day PBMC culture with coronavirus spike peptide pools or control peptides (ViraFEST assay). An Oncomine TCR Beta short-read assay was used to sequence the DNA from cultured CD4+ T cells. MiXCR, applied by TCRdb to the PCR reads, yields one record per CDR3 protein. This sample carries roughly 15,000 distinct CDR3 sequences, 45% to 65% of them seen once, and the ten largest clones take around 15%. Source material: CD4+ T cells from blood, cultured in vitro. The receptor was isolated from a human donor who had recovered from COVID-19.

CDR3 protein: CASSAYSNQPQHF. The CDR3 bases are TGTGCCAGCAGTGCCTATAGCAATCAGCCCCAGCATTTT. The rearrangement uses TRBV12-3 or TRBV12-4 and TRBJ1-5, with unresolved D. There are 13 residues in the CDR3. V was cut by 5 bases and J by 0 bases, with 5 bases left in between.